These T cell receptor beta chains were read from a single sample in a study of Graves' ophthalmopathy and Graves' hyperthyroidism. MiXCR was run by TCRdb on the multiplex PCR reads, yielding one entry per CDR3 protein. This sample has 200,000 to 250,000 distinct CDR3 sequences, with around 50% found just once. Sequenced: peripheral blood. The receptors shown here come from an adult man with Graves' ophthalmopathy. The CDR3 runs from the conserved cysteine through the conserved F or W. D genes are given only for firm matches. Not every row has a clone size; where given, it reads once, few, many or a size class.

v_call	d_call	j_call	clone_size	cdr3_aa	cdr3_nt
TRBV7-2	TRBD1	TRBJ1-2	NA	CASSLAYRGGGGYTF	TGTGCCAGCAGCTTAGCCTACAGGGGCGGGGGAGGCTACACCTTC
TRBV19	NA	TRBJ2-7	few	CASSIVGGETAYEQYF	TGTGCCAGTAGTATAGTTGGAGGGGAGACCGCCTACGAGCAGTACTTC
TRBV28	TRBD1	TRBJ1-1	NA	CASSSQGEDTEAFF	TGTGCCAGCAGTTCGCAGGGGGAGGACACTGAAGCTTTCTTT
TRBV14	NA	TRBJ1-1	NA	CASSQEGSRGHLNNEAFF	TGTGCCAGCAGCCAAGAGGGAAGCCGGGGGCATCTGAACAATGAAGCTTTCTTT
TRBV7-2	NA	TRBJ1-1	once	CASSFGGLGSEAFF	TGTGCCAGCAGCTTCGGGGGCCTGGGTAGTGAAGCTTTCTTT
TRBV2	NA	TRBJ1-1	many	CASRRMNTEAFF	TGTGCCAGCCGTCGGATGAACACTGAAGCTTTCTTT
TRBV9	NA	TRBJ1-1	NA	CASSVEENTEAFF	TGTGCCAGCAGCGTAGAGGAGAACACTGAAGCTTTCTTT
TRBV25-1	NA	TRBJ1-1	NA	CASSTPGSGTEAFF	TGTGCCAGCAGTACCCCAGGGTCAGGCACTGAAGCTTTCTTT
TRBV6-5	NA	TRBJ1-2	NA	CASSGSPTKGYGYTF	TGTGCCAGCAGTGGAAGCCCTACAAAGGGCTATGGCTACACCTTC
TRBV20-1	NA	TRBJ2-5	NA	CSARAGIGETQYF	TGCAGTGCTAGAGCTGGGATTGGGGAGACCCAGTACTTC
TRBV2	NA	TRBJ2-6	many	CASRISGANVLTF	TGTGCCAGCAGGATCTCTGGGGCCAACGTCCTGACTTTC
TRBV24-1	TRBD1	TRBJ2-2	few	CATSETGITGELFF	TGTGCCACCAGTGAGACAGGGATTACCGGGGAGCTGTTTTTT
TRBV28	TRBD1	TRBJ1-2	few	CASTDRGQGYTF	TGTGCCAGCACGGACAGGGGTCAGGGCTACACCTTC
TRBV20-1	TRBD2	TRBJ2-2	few	CSARRGLGTGELFF	TGCAGTGCCCGACGGGGACTAGGCACCGGGGAGCTGTTTTTT
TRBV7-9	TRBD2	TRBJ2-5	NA	CASGDSGRPGGSETQYF	TGTGCCAGCGGGGATAGCGGGAGGCCAGGAGGGTCGGAGACCCAGTACTTC
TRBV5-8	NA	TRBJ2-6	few	CASSLAGSSGANVLTF	TGTGCCAGCAGCTTGGCTGGGAGCTCTGGGGCCAACGTCCTGACTTTC
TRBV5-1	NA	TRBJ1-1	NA	CASGDGNTEAFF	TGCGCCAGCGGCGATGGGAATACTGAAGCTTTCTTT
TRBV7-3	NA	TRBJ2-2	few	CASSLFPGGELFF	TGTGCCAGCAGCTTATTCCCGGGGGGGGAGCTGTTTTTT
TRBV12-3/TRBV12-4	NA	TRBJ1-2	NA	CASSSGRRNGYTF	TGTGCCAGCAGTTCTGGACGGCGCAATGGCTACACCTTC
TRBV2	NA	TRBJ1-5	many	CASSAVNQPQHF	TGTGCCAGCAGTGCGGTTAATCAGCCCCAGCATTTT
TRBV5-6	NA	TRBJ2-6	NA	CASSLVASGANVLTF	TGTGCCAGCAGCTTGGTAGCCTCTGGGGCCAACGTCCTGACTTTC
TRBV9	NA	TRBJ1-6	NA	CASSTRGNSPLHF	TGTGCCAGCAGCACTAGGGGGAATTCACCCCTCCACTTT
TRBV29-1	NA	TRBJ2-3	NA	CSVVRQANTDTQYF	TGCAGCGTAGTAAGACAGGCAAACACAGATACGCAGTATTTT
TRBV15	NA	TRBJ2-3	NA	CATSRGGATNTDTQYF	TGTGCCACCAGCAGAGGGGGAGCCACTAACACAGATACGCAGTATTTT
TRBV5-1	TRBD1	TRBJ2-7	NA	CASSPAGTGAFAEQYF	TGCGCCAGCAGCCCGGCCGGGACAGGGGCCTTTGCCGAGCAGTACTTC
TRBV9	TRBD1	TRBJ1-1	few	CASSVEGTGNTEAFF	TGTGCCAGCAGCGTAGAAGGGACAGGGAACACTGAAGCTTTCTTT
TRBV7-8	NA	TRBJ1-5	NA	CASSFFRRGGNQPQHF	TGTGCCAGCAGCTTTTTTCGCAGGGGCGGGAATCAGCCCCAGCATTTT
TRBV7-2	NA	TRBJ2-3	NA	CASSQDMTLDTQYF	TGCGCCAGCAGCCAAGACATGACCCTGGATACGCAGTATTTT
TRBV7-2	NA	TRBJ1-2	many	CASRDPGYNYGYTF	TGTGCCAGCAGGGATCCGGGTTATAACTATGGCTACACCTTC
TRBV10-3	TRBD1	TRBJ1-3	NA	CAIRGDSSGNTIYF	TGTGCCATCAGGGGGGACAGCTCTGGAAACACCATATATTTT
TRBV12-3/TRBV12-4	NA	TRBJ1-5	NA	CASSFGGVNQPQHF	TGTGCCAGCAGTTTTGGAGGGGTGAATCAGCCCCAGCATTTT
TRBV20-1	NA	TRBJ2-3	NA	CSALEETQYF	TGCAGTGCTCTAGAGGAAACGCAGTATTTT
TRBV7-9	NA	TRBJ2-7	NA	CASSLGPGGRYEQYF	TGTGCCAGCAGCTTAGGCCCTGGGGGCAGGTACGAGCAGTACTTC
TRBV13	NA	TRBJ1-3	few	CASNRQAESSGNTIYF	TGTGCCAGCAATCGGCAGGCAGAGAGCTCTGGAAACACCATATATTTT
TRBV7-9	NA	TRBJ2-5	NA	CASSRSETGETQYF	TGTGCCAGCAGCCGTAGCGAAACAGGGGAGACCCAGTACTTC
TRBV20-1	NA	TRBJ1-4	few	CSATTALGEKLFF	TGCAGTGCTACCACGGCCCTGGGGGAAAAACTGTTTTTT
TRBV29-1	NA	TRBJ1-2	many	CSVEEAGFGYTF	TGCAGCGTTGAAGAAGCTGGTTTTGGCTACACCTTC
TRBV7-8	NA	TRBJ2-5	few	CASSLVTATQYF	TGTGCCAGCAGCTTAGTAACAGCGACCCAGTACTTC
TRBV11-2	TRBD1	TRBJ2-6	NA	CASSPRDSSGANVLTF	TGTGCCAGCAGCCCGAGGGACAGCTCTGGGGCCAACGTCCTGACTTTC
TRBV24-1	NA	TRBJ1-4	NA	CATSNPEPGQVNEKLFF	TGTGCCACCAGTAATCCAGAACCGGGACAAGTTAATGAAAAACTGTTTTTT
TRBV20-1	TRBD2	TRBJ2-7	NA	CSAYTSGGGEQYF	TGCAGTGCTTATACTAGCGGGGGGGGCGAGCAGTACTTC
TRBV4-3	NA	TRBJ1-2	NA	CASSQDSATGLYYGYTF	TGCGCCAGCAGCCAAGATTCCGCCACCGGACTTTACTATGGCTACACCTTC
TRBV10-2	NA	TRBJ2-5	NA	CASSATGETQYF	TGCGCCAGCAGTGCGACGGGGGAGACCCAGTACTTC
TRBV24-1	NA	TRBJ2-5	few	CATSDFRGLRETQYF	TGTGCCACCAGTGATTTCAGGGGTCTACGGGAGACCCAGTACTTC
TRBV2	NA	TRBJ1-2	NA	CASSDQRTDGYTF	TGTGCCAGCAGTGACCAGAGAACGGATGGCTACACCTTC
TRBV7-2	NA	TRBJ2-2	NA	CASSLASSGGELFF	TGTGCCAGCAGCTTAGCGAGCAGCGGGGGGGAGCTGTTTTTT